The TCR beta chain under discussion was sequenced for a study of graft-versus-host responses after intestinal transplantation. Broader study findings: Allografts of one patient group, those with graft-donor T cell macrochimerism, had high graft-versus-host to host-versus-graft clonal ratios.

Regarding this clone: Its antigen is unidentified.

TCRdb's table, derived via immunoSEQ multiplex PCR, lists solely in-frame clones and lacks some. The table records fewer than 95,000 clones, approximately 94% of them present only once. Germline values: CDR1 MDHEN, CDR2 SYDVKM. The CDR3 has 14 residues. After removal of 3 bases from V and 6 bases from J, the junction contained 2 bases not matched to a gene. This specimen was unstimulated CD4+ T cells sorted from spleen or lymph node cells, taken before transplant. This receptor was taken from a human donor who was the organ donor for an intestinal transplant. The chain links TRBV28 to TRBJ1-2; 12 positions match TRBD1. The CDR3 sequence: CASSLGQGADGYTF. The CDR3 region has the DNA TGTGCCAGCAGTTTGGGACAGGGGGCGGATGGCTACACCTTC.